This T cell receptor (beta chain) was sequenced during a study of blood T cell repertoires in COVID-19 (TCRdb year 2020). Study-level background: Samples covering the acute and convalescent phases of COVID-19 were provided by collaborators in the United States, Italy and Spain. The samples were drawn from two sources: the first 160 participants of the ongoing ImmuneRACE study, and approximately 1,300 subjects contributed by 6 global collaborators. The repertoires were released in a freely available public database meant as a resource for research on the immune response to SARS-CoV-2. Where available, HLA class I and class II types were obtained from metadata supplied by the sample provider rather than from assay-based typing. Subjects who had been exposed to COVID-19, were actively infected with it, or had recovered from it provided the deeply sampled blood TCRbeta repertoires that made up the dataset. The material from the prospective study consisted of cDNA or gDNA derived from T cells, B-cell-depleted T cells, or PBMCs. Sample metadata almost always included a de-identified subject ID, COVID-19 status, age in years and sex.

The paper as a whole reports these results and caveats: The amount of clinical and demographic metadata varied by source and participant and was provided uncurated.

The immunoSEQ Assay, a bias-controlled multiplex PCR, was used to amplify TCRbeta CDR3 regions from genomic DNA. In the source study's methods: Nucleated cell counts per sample were estimated from amplification of reference gene primers within the assay. Sequence reads were collapsed and filtered to measure the absolute abundance of every unique TCRbeta CDR3 rearrangement. Productive Simpson clonality was computed per sample as the square root of Simpson's diversity index over productive rearrangements. TCRdb provides this immuneACCESS table in a form limited to in-frame rearrangements. Some clones are lacking; in checked studies, under half of them reflect an unresolved V gene, and why the rest are absent is not known. That table is the source of V, J and clone size, and D and trimming were worked out from the DNA. This sample lists about 200,000 clones; around 79% were detected once. Around 5.9% of the sample is taken by the ten largest.

V is reduced by 6 bases and J by 0 bases, leaving a spacing of 23 bases between them. The CDR3 runs 18 residues from the cysteine to the phenylalanine. Only the CDR3 DNA is retained, 54 bases long and in frame from the first base. CDR1 and CDR2 are read off the germline V gene as KGHDR and SFDVKD. This clone occurred once. Its antigen remains undetermined. The record has no base qualities; no much larger clone is one base away. In Seattle, one collaborating source enrolled patients while the infection was active and tracked those patients longitudinally over the course of disease. The collaborating institutions used their own protocols to collect whole blood in K2EDTA tubes. For TCRbeta analysis, collaborators shipped samples in one of three forms: frozen whole blood, isolated PBMCs, or DNA extracted from either of those sample types.

The source is a woman in her forties with COVID-19, enrolled during active disease. Material: peripheral blood. Recombination joined TRBV24-1 with TRBJ2-7, with a tentative D gene TRBD1 over 6 matching bases. The CDR3 has the sequence CATSIRLMDSSLSYEQYF. The nucleotide sequence reads as follows: TGTGCCACCAGTATACGTCTTATGGACAGTTCTCTCTCCTACGAGCAGTACTTC.